This entry concerns a single TCR beta chain. The target of this receptor is not known. Per-base qualities were not stored, and no clone one base away is much larger. The sample is drawn from a study of blood T cell repertoires in COVID-19 (dated by TCRdb to 2019 to 2021). About the study as a whole: Samples covering the acute and convalescent phases of COVID-19 were provided by collaborators in the United States, Italy and Spain. The material from the prospective study consisted of cDNA or gDNA derived from T cells, B-cell-depleted T cells, or PBMCs. The dataset comprised deeply sampled blood TCRbeta repertoires from subjects exposed to, actively infected with, or recovered from COVID-19. The repertoires were made available in a free public database intended to serve as a resource for research on the immune response to SARS-CoV-2. Samples were obtained from the ongoing ImmuneRACE study (first 160 participants) and from over 1,000 subjects provided by 6 global collaborators. Nearly every sample came with metadata listing a de-identified subject ID, COVID-19 status, age in years and sex. Where HLA class I and class II types were available, the types were taken from metadata supplied by the sample provider, not from assay-based typing. The full study reports these points: The quantity of clinical and demographic metadata differed by source and by participant and was supplied without curation.

In Seattle, one collaborating source enrolled patients while the infection was active and tracked those patients longitudinally over the course of disease. The collaborating institutions used their own protocols to collect whole blood in K2EDTA tubes. Collaborator samples were shipped for TCRbeta analysis as frozen whole blood, isolated PBMCs, or DNA extracted from either sample type. TCRbeta CDR3 regions were amplified from genomic DNA by means of the immunoSEQ Assay, a bias-controlled multiplex PCR. Under the source paper's analysis protocol: The number of nucleated cells in each sample was estimated from the amplification of reference gene primers within the assay. Sequence reads were collapsed and filtered to measure the absolute abundance of every unique TCRbeta CDR3 rearrangement. For each sample, productive Simpson clonality was calculated as the square root of Simpson's diversity index across productive rearrangements. Imported from immuneACCESS, the table was reduced by TCRdb to in-frame sequences with V and J called. These copies leave out some clones; in studies compared against another copy, an unresolved V gene accounts for under half, and the cause of the remainder is not known. V and J calls and clone size are given by that table; D and trimming were obtained from the DNA. The sample yields roughly 340,000 clones; around 86% were counted once. The top ten clones comprise nearly 6.5% of the sample.

Sequenced sample: peripheral blood. The receptor was isolated from a woman aged 45-65 years with COVID-19, enrolled during active disease.

CDR3 sequence: CASSLLGQGATYGYTF. The DNA is TGTGCCAGCAGTTTATTGGGACAGGGGGCGACCTATGGCTACACCTTC. The rearranged segments are TRBV27 and TRBJ1-2, and TRBD1 aligns with 12 junction nucleotides. The germline V gene (reference sequence) gives CDR1 as MNHEY and CDR2 as SMNVEV. For this chain, trimming is 1 base at the V end and 4 bases at the J end, and the number of junction bases without a gene match is 4. Measured from the cysteine to the phenylalanine, the CDR3 is 16 residues long. Only the CDR3 DNA stays, 48 bases, in frame from base 1.